This TCR beta chain was obtained from a study of prognosis after radiotherapy for stage I lung cancer. Every member of the patient group was node-negative on CT and PET/CT (none had prior chemotherapy, radiotherapy or other malignancies). With two-round multiplex PCR, TCR beta CDR3 sequences were amplified from genomic DNA. Initially, in first-round PCR, primers specific to each TRBV and TRBJ gene were used. TCRdb used MiXCR to reprocess the multiplex PCR reads, holding one entry per CDR3 protein. This sample has 20,000 or so distinct CDR3 sequences; roughly 26% occur once, and the top ten carry 22%. Germline-derived CDR1 and CDR2 are MNHEY and SMNVEV (reference sequence). V lost 3 bases and J 6 bases, leaving 18 bases between the germline ends. The CDR3 has 16 residues.

This chain connects TRBV27 to TRBJ2-1; D is perhaps TRBD2 (5 bases). The receptor was derived from a donor aged 50 or older with non-small cell lung cancer. Specimen: PBMCs, collected before or after stereotactic body radiation therapy (not recorded which). The DNA of the CDR3 is TGTGCCAGCAGTTTTGAAGGTGGGAGCGACGGCAATGAGCAGTTCTTC. Residues: CASSFEGGSDGNEQFF.